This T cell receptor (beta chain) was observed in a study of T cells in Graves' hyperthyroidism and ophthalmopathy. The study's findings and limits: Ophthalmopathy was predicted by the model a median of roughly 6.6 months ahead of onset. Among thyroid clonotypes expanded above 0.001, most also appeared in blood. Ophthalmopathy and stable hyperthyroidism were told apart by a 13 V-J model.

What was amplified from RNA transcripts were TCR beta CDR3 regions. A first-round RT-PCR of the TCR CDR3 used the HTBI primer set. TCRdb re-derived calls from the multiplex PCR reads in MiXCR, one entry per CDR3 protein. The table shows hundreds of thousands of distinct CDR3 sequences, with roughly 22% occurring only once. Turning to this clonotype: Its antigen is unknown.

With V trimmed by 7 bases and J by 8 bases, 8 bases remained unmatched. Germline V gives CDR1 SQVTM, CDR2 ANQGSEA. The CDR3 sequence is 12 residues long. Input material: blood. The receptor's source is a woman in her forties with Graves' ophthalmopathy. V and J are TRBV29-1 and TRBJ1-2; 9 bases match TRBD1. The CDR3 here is CSARDRDLGYTF. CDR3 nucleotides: TGCAGCGCCCGGGACAGGGACTTGGGCTACACCTTC.